Each of the 5 T cell receptor beta chains below was sequenced from the same sample in a study of blood T cell repertoires in COVID-19. Sequencing was performed with immunoSEQ multiplex PCR; in TCRdb, only in-frame clones are kept and a portion is missing. The sample consists of more than 200,000 clones, approximately 80% of them appearing once. Source material: peripheral blood. These receptors were obtained from a woman aged 80 or older with COVID-19, enrolled during active disease.

The V call is TRBV28, the J call TRBJ2-5; 8 nucleotides line up with TRBD1. This CDR3 comprises 15 residues. V shed 6 bases and J 2 bases; nucleotides not matched to a gene: 8. Germline CDR1 is MDHEN and CDR2 is SYDVKM. CDR3 sequence: CASRMTGAPQETQYF. CDR3 nucleotides: TGTGCCAGCAGGATGACAGGGGCCCCTCAAGAGACCCAGTACTTC.

The chain has TRBV19 and TRBJ2-7, with TRBD2 as a possible D gene (5 bases). Trimming cost V 2 bases and J 3 bases, with 8 bases left between them. The germline gives CDR1 LNHDA, CDR2 SQIVND (reference sequence). CDR3 size: 13 residues. CDR3 bases: TGTGCCAGTAGTATAAGAGGAGGCTACGAGCAGTACTTC. Its protein product is CASSIRGGYEQYF.

CDR3 protein: CASSYSTGRLHF. CDR3 bases: TGTGCCAGCAGTTACTCGACAGGGCGCCTCCACTTT. The chain has TRBV6-5 and TRBJ1-6; 7 bases map to TRBD1. CDR1 and CDR2 from the germline V gene are MNHEY and SVGAGI. V gave up 0 bases and J gave up 15 bases; unmatched junction bases: 2. The CDR3 is 12 amino acids.

This sequence joins TRBV18 and TRBJ1-2; 9 bases map to TRBD1. CDR1 KGHSH and CDR2 LQKENI come from the germline V gene. The CDR3 covers 14 residues. The trim removed 2 bases at V and 6 bases at J, leaving 4 bases unmatched. In nucleotides, the CDR3 is TGTGCCAGCTCACCAGGACAGGGGTTCAATGGCTACACCTTC. Its protein is CASSPGQGFNGYTF. Variable domain in full (rest from reference TRBV18 and TRBJ1-2): NAGVMQNPRHLVRRRGQEARLRCSPMKGHSHVYWYRQLPEEGLKFMVYLQKENIIDESGMPKERFSAEFPKEGPSILRIQQVVRGDSAAYFCASSPGQGFNGYTFGSGTRLTVV.

The rearrangement uses TRBV19 and TRBJ1-1; maybe TRBD1 (6 bases). With 4 bases removed from V and 1 base from J, the gap between germline ends came to 13 bases. Germline CDR1 LNHDA, CDR2 SQIVND (reference sequence). CDR3 length: 15 amino acids. Written as DNA, the CDR3 is TGTGCCAGTAGTAAATCCGGGACACCGAACACTGAAGCTTTCTTT. Its translation: CASSKSGTPNTEAFF.